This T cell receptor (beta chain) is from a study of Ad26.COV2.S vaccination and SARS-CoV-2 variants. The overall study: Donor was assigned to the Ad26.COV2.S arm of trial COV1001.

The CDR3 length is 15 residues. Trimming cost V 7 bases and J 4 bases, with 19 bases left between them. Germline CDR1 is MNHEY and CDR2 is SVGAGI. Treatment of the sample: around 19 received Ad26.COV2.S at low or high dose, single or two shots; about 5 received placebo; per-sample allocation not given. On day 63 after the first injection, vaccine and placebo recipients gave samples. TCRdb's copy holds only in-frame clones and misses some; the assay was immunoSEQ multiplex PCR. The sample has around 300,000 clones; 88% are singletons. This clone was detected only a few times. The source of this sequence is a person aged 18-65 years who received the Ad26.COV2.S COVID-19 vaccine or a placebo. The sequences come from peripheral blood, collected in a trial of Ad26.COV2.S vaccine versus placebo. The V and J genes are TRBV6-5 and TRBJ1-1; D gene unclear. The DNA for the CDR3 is TGTGCCAGCACCCGCCCCACCAGGTCGGGCACTGAAGCTTTCTTT. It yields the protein CASTRPTRSGTEAFF.